Described below is a single T cell receptor (beta chain) sequence and its context. The source of the sample is a study of blood T cell repertoires in COVID-19. The study assigned cohorts using participant-reported clinical history. As originally analysed: Reference gene primer amplification gave nucleated cell count estimates. The data were produced by immunoSEQ multiplex PCR, yet TCRdb's version contains in-frame clones alone and is incomplete. V, J and clone size derive from that table, while D and trimming were established from the DNA sequence. The top ten hold less than 2% of the sample, which has 310,000 or so clones, 90% seen once. The CDR3 is 16 residues long. The germline V gene encodes CDR1 LNHNV and CDR2 YYDKDF (reference sequence). V lost 0 bases, J lost 4 bases, and 16 bases lay in between.

The TCR comes from a woman aged 18-30 years with acute COVID-19. The J gene is TRBJ2-7, the V gene TRBV15, with D maybe TRBD2 (5 bases). The sample taken for sequencing was PBMCs or T cells enriched from blood (not recorded which). The chain's CDR3 is CATSRDLKLEIYEQYF. CDR3 DNA: TGTGCCACCAGCAGAGATCTCAAACTAGAGATATACGAGCAGTACTTC.